Described below is a single TCR beta chain sequence and its context. Trimming left V 9 bases short and J 3 bases short, with 12 bases between. In germline, CDR1 is LNHDA, CDR2 SQIVND (reference sequence). This CDR3 is 13 amino acids long. This entry belongs to a study of T cell responses to AZD1222 COVID-19 vaccine. Method: immunoSEQ multiplex PCR; TCRdb's copy keeps in-frame clones and lacks some. The data show fewer than 120,000 clones, with about 90% seen just once and around 3% held by the top ten. The clonotype comes from an adult in good health. The starting material was peripheral blood, obtained on day 0 of AZD1222 vaccination. This chain joins TRBV19 and TRBJ1-5; D is unclear. The CDR3, as DNA: TGTGCCAGCTCTGTGGGCCCCAATCAGCCCCAGCATTTT. It translates to CASSVGPNQPQHF.